This TCR beta chain appears in the sequencing data of a study of radiotherapy plus CTLA-4 blockade in lung cancer. TCRdb keeps only in-frame clones here, not all; method: immunoSEQ multiplex PCR. The sample holds about 51,000 clones, approximately 80% seen once. The junction had 9 bases not matched to a gene; V was cut back by 0 bases and J by 5 bases. The germline gives CDR1 SGDLS, CDR2 YYNGEE. The CDR3 spans 17 residues. This clone was found a few times. The specimen comprised peripheral blood, sampled from a patient treated with radiotherapy plus ipilimumab. This rearrangement joins TRBV9 to TRBJ2-7; 12 nucleotides agree with TRBD2. The TCR originated in a human donor with non-small cell lung cancer whose response to radiotherapy plus ipilimumab could not be evaluated. Here the CDR3 DNA reads TGTGCCAGCAGCGTAGGGGGACTAGCGGGTCCAAGCGACGAGCAGTACTTC. This translates into CASSVGGLAGPSDEQYF.